These 12 T cell receptor beta chains were all obtained from the same sample, sequenced in a study of CD8+CD57+ T cells in acquired aplastic anemia. CDR3 and TCR beta VDJ profiling relied on a genomic DNA template. TCRdb re-called the reads with MiXCR, one entry per CDR3 protein. The repertoire holds 150,000 to 200,000 distinct CDR3 sequences, with 50% to 75% as singletons. The sample was sorted CD4+, CD8+, or CD8+CD57+ T cells (not recorded which) from PBMCs. Source of these receptors: a human donor with severe aplastic anemia or a healthy control (not recorded which).

V gene TRBV19 combines with J gene TRBJ2-5; 8 positions agree with TRBD1. V shed 5 bases, J shed 7 bases, and the junction held 3 bases outside the gene matches. Per the germline V gene, CDR1 is LNHDA and CDR2 is SQIVND (reference sequence). The CDR3 extends over 12 amino acids. The CDR3 is CASSWGTGTQYF. The CDR3 DNA is TGTGCCAGTAGTTGGGGGACAGGGACCCAGTACTTC.

This clonotype was detected many times. J is TRBJ1-2 and V is TRBV20-1, with 8 bases identical to TRBD1. V was pared by 0 bases and J by 4 bases, with 4 bases of the junction left unmatched. The CDR3 has 14 amino acids. The germline V gene encodes CDR1 DFQATT and CDR2 SNEGSKA (reference sequence). DNA of the CDR3: TGCAGTGCTAGAGAAATAACAGGGGGCTATGGCTACACCTTC. It specifies CSAREITGGYGYTF.

The chain employs TRBV24-1 and TRBJ1-1; D call uncertain. This CDR3 contains 12 residues. V was pared by 4 bases and J by 8 bases, with 10 bases between. Per germline, CDR1 KGHDR and CDR2 SFDVKD. CDR3: CATSENSVEAFF. The CDR3 DNA reads TGTGCCACCAGTGAAAATTCGGTGGAAGCTTTCTTT.

This clonotype appeared once. V usage is TRBV7-3 and J usage is TRBJ2-3; 7 bases are shared with TRBD1. Germline V gene sequence: CDR1 SGHTA, CDR2 FQGTGA. The CDR3 runs to 13 residues. CDR3 sequence: CATRQRQGHTQYF. CDR3 nucleotide sequence: TGTGCTACCCGACAAAGACAGGGACATACGCAGTATTTT.

In its sample, this clonotype was seen many times. V gene TRBV9 combines with J gene TRBJ2-1; TRBD2 matches 7 bases. V shed 0 bases, J shed 2 bases, and the junction held 2 bases outside the gene matches. CDR1 and CDR2 (germline): SGDLS, YYNGEE. CDR3 length: 15 amino acids. CDR3 sequence reads: CASSVGGGPYNEQFF. For the CDR3, the DNA is TGTGCCAGCAGCGTAGGCGGGGGACCCTACAATGAGCAGTTCTTC.

V is TRBV7-9 and J is TRBJ2-5; the match to TRBD2 covers 13 bases. J lost 8 bases, V lost 5 bases, and 5 bases had no gene match. This CDR3 comprises 14 residues. CDR1 is SEHNR, CDR2 FQNEAQ, per germline (reference sequence). This CDR3 is CASSEGLAGITQYF. DNA of the CDR3: TGTGCCAGCAGCGAGGGACTAGCGGGGATTACCCAGTACTTC.

The chain employs TRBV20-1 and TRBJ2-2, with 7 bases that match TRBD1. V dropped 0 bases and J dropped 4; count of bases not matched to a gene: 5. The length of the CDR3 is 15 residues. The V gene's germline CDR1 is DFQATT and CDR2 SNEGSKA (reference sequence). This CDR3 is CSARDWDSPTGELFF. CDR3 bases: TGCAGTGCTAGAGATTGGGACAGTCCCACCGGGGAGCTGTTTTTT.

In this sample, this clonotype turned up many times. The chain is built from TRBV27 and TRBJ2-7; no clear D gene. The CDR3 contains 16 residues. V was trimmed by 4 bases and J by 3 bases, leaving 19 bases between them. Germline CDR1 MNHEY, CDR2 SMNVEV (reference sequence). In DNA form, the CDR3 reads TGTGCCAGCAGTTCCGCCAACACGGATGGGTACTACGAGCAGTACTTC. Amino acid sequence: CASSSANTDGYYEQYF.

The chain couples TRBV2 to TRBJ2-3; 12 bases line up with TRBD2. V shed 10 bases, J shed 5 bases, and the junction held 7 bases outside the gene matches. This CDR3 region has 14 residues. Germline-derived CDR1 and CDR2 are SNHLY and FYNNEI. CDR3 coding DNA: TGTGCCACATATCTAGCGGGGGGGATAGATACGCAGTATTTT. Protein product: CATYLAGGIDTQYF.

The J gene is TRBJ2-3, the V gene TRBV19; 8 bases are a match to TRBD2. V shed 3 bases, J shed 0 bases, and the junction held 5 bases outside the gene matches. The CDR3 sequence is 16 residues long. Germline-derived CDR1 and CDR2 are LNHDA and SQIVND (reference sequence). CDR3 residues: CASSILPGGSTDTQYF. The DNA for the CDR3 is TGTGCCAGTAGTATTTTGCCGGGAGGGAGCACAGATACGCAGTATTTT.

The rearrangement links TRBV9 to TRBJ2-7; 10 bases match TRBD1. With V trimmed by 3 bases and J by 6 bases, 3 bases remained unmatched. This CDR3 comprises 13 residues. Germline CDR1 SGDLS, CDR2 YYNGEE. The CDR3 loop reads CASSAGTGVEQYF. The CDR3 DNA follows: TGTGCCAGCAGCGCCGGGACAGGGGTCGAGCAGTACTTC.

The rearrangement joins TRBV7-9 to TRBJ2-7; D may be TRBD2 (6 bases). The germline V and J ends were trimmed by 2 bases and 6 bases, with 14 bases remaining between them. CDR1 and CDR2 from the germline V gene are SEHNR and FQNEAQ (reference sequence). The CDR3 extends over 14 amino acids. The CDR3 DNA is TGTGCCAGCAGCTTATCGCGGGGTCTGGGCGAGCAGTACTTC. It translates to CASSLSRGLGEQYF.